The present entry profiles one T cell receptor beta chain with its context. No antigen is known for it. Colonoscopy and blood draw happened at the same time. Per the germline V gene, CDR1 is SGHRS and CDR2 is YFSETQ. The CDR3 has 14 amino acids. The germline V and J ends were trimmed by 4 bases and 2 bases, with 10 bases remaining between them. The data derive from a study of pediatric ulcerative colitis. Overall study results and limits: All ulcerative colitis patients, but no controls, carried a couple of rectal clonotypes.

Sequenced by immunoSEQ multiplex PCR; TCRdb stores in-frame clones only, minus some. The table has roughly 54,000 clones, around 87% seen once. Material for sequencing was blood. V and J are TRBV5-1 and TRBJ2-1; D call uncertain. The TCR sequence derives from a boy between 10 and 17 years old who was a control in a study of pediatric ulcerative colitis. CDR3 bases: TGCGCCAGCAGCCCCATGAATACCTACAATGAGCAGTTCTTC. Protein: CASSPMNTYNEQFF.